This passage covers 21 T cell receptor beta chains from one sample sequenced in a study of CD8 T cells in ankylosing spondylitis. TCRdb re-called the 5' RACE reads with MiXCR, one entry per CDR3 protein. Of about 44,000 distinct CDR3 sequences listed, 8% to 13% were seen once; the top ten hold roughly 1.5%. The sequenced sample was blood, either unsorted or a sorted T cell fraction (not recorded which). Receptors originate from a male donor with ankylosing spondylitis or in good health (not recorded which).

This clonotype has a count of ten or more. DNA of the CDR3: TGTGCCAGCAGTCTCTACACAGATACGCAGTATTTT. Translation gives CASSLYTDTQYF. The J gene is TRBJ2-3, the V gene TRBV12-3 or TRBV12-4; D is unresolved. CDR3 size: 12 residues. Trimming pared 5 bases from V and 2 bases from J, leaving 5 bases between.

J is TRBJ2-3 and V is TRBV7-2; D is uncertain. V was clipped by 3 bases and J by 4 bases, with 8 bases between them. The CDR3 totals 13 residues. CDR1 is SGHTA, CDR2 FQGNSA, per germline. CDR3 loop: CASSFPGSDTQYF. The CDR3 DNA reads TGTGCCAGCAGCTTCCCCGGGTCAGATACGCAGTATTTT.

This chain joins TRBV12-3 or TRBV12-4 and TRBJ1-1; D unresolved. Trimming shortened V by 6 bases and J by 2 bases, and 16 bases separated the two germline ends. This CDR3 has 15 residues. CDR3 protein: CASSPGSGSNTEAFF. As DNA, the CDR3 is TGTGCCAGCAGCCCTGGATCGGGGAGCAACACTGAAGCTTTCTTT.

The table lists this clonotype with many counts. The genes are TRBV3-1 and TRBJ2-5; possibly TRBD2 for D (6 bases). The length of the CDR3 is 15 residues. Germline CDR1 LGHDT, CDR2 YNNKEL (reference sequence). V was trimmed by 1 base and J by 2 bases, leaving 11 bases between them. The CDR3 nucleotides read TGTGCCAGCAGCCAAGGGACTATCCCTCAAGAGACCCAGTACTTC. Protein: CASSQGTIPQETQYF.

This clonotype was seen ten or more times. The V call is TRBV20-1, the J call TRBJ2-1; D possibly uses TRBD1 or TRBD2 (5 bases each). CDR3 length equals 12 residues. Trimming removed 1 base at V and 8 bases at J, with 9 bases between. Looked up from germline, CDR1 is DFQATT and CDR2 is SNEGSKA (reference sequence). CDR3 sequence: CSARVPGHEQFF. The CDR3 bases are TGCAGTGCTAGAGTTCCGGGACATGAGCAGTTCTTC.

This clonotype came up many times. The genes are TRBV10-3 and TRBJ2-2; possibly TRBD1 for D (5 bases). CDR3 size: 13 residues. With 10 bases removed from V and 5 bases from J, the gap between germline ends came to 14 bases. Germline-derived CDR1 and CDR2 are ENHRY and SYGVKD. Here the CDR3 reads CATLRQGTGELFF. The CDR3 coding sequence is TGTGCCACCCTTAGGCAGGGAACCGGGGAGCTGTTTTTT.

This clonotype showed up many times. The rearrangement joins TRBV20-1 to TRBJ2-7, with TRBD1 as a possible D gene (5 bases). Trimming removed 0 bases from V and 3 bases from J, with 12 bases in between. This CDR3 is 14 amino acids long. CDR1 is DFQATT and CDR2 is SNEGSKA in the germline V gene (reference sequence). The CDR3, as DNA: TGCAGTGCTAGAGATATAGACAGAATCTACGAGCAGTACTTC. Amino acids: CSARDIDRIYEQYF.

The chain joins TRBV29-1 to TRBJ1-5; D is unclear. The V gene's germline CDR1 is SQVTM and CDR2 ANQGSEA. V was trimmed by 5 bases and J by 3 bases, leaving 8 bases between them. The CDR3 runs 12 residues. CDR3 sequence reads: CSVRTANQPQHF. The CDR3 DNA follows: TGCAGCGTTAGGACCGCCAATCAGCCCCAGCATTTT.

This clonotype was recorded many times. The chain couples TRBV18 to TRBJ2-7, with D hard to call. The CDR3 covers 12 residues. The V gene lost 4 bases and the J gene lost 0 bases, with 4 bases spanning the gap. CDR1 is KGHSH and CDR2 is LQKENI in the germline V gene. This CDR3 reads CASSQSSYEQYF. Written as DNA, the CDR3 is TGTGCCAGCTCACAGAGCTCCTACGAGCAGTACTTC.

In this sample, this clonotype turned up many times. The rearrangement links TRBV7-8 to TRBJ2-5, with D possibly called TRBD1 or TRBD2 (5 bases each). The CDR3 runs to 14 residues. V lost 4 bases, J lost 5 bases, and 14 bases lay in between. CDR1 is SGHVS and CDR2 is FQNEAQ in the germline V gene. The CDR3 spells CASSSGPGLETQYF. The CDR3 DNA sequence: TGTGCCAGCAGCTCGGGACCCGGTCTCGAGACCCAGTACTTC.

This clonotype was detected many times. The chain couples TRBV5-5 to TRBJ2-2; the D is unclear. This CDR3 region has 18 residues. Per the germline V gene, CDR1 is SGHKS and CDR2 is YYEKEE (reference sequence). Trimming left V 0 bases short and J 0 bases short, with 15 bases between. Written as DNA, the CDR3 is TGTGCCAGCAGCTTGGCCTTGGTTAGCTCCGCGAACACCGGGGAGCTGTTTTTT. Translated, it gives CASSLALVSSANTGELFF.

Here the CDR3 reads CASSLDGTGITGELFF. CDR3 DNA: TGTGCCAGCAGTTTGGACGGGACTGGGATTACCGGGGAGCTGTTTTTT. The gene calls are TRBV28 and TRBJ2-2; perhaps TRBD2 as D (6 bases). Trimming stripped 3 bases from V and 5 bases from J, with 16 bases between. The V gene's germline CDR1 is MDHEN and CDR2 SYDVKM. The CDR3 has 16 residues.

V usage is TRBV19 and J usage is TRBJ1-1; D is undetermined. The CDR3 has 13 amino acids. Trimming took off 8 bases at V and 0 bases at J, with 10 bases between the two ends. Germline V gene lookup returns CDR1 LNHDA and CDR2 SQIVND (reference sequence). Here the CDR3 reads CASSDTVNTEAFF. The CDR3 region has the DNA TGTGCCAGTTCAGACACGGTGAACACTGAAGCTTTCTTT.

This clonotype was counted at least ten times. The J gene is TRBJ1-1, the V gene TRBV29-1; D remains unclear. The CDR3 contains 14 residues. CDR1 and CDR2 from the germline V gene are SQVTM and ANQGSEA. Trimming took 8 bases from V and 3 from J, leaving 19 bases between them. CDR3 region: CSHSGKGSYTEAFF. The CDR3 nucleotides are TGCAGCCATAGTGGTAAGGGTTCCTACACTGAAGCTTTCTTT. Complete variable domain (other parts from reference TRBV29-1 and TRBJ1-1): SAVISQKPSRDICQRGTSLTIQCQVDSQVTMMFWYRQQPGQSLTLIATANQGSEATYESGFVIDKFPISRPNLTFSTLTVSNMSPEDSSIYLCSHSGKGSYTEAFFGQGTRLTVV.

The gene calls are TRBV5-1 and TRBJ2-2; maybe TRBD1 (5 bases). Trimming left V 9 bases short and J 4 bases short, with 19 bases between. The CDR3 covers 15 residues. Germline V gene data show CDR1 as SGHRS and CDR2 as YFSETQ. The CDR3 protein is CATTDSEFGTGELFF. In DNA, the CDR3 is TGCGCCACCACTGACAGTGAATTTGGCACCGGGGAGCTGTTTTTT.

This clonotype was seen ten or more times. J is TRBJ2-3 and V is TRBV5-1; 13 positions agree with TRBD2. CDR1 and CDR2 (germline): SGHRS, YFSETQ. The V gene end was trimmed by 4 bases and the J gene end by 5 bases; junction bases not matched to a gene: 13. CDR3 length: 18 amino acids. CDR3 loop: CASSLDMTSGGPGDTQYF. For the CDR3, the DNA is TGCGCCAGCAGCCTTGACATGACTAGCGGGGGGCCCGGAGATACGCAGTATTTT.

There are many counts of this clonotype. CDR3 region: CASSLHGQGGNEQYF. The DNA of the CDR3 is TGTGCCAGCAGCCTACATGGGCAGGGGGGCAACGAGCAGTACTTC. V gene TRBV11-3 combines with J gene TRBJ2-7; possibly TRBD1 for D (7 bases). The length of the CDR3 is 15 residues. In germline, CDR1 is SGHNT, CDR2 YENEEA. Trimming stripped 5 bases from V and 5 bases from J, with 19 bases between.

CDR3 coding DNA: TGTGCCAGCAGCTCCAGGGACACCCCTAACTATGGCTACACCTTC. As protein: CASSSRDTPNYGYTF. This chain joins TRBV7-8 and TRBJ1-2; tentative D call: TRBD1 (6 bases). Trimming cost V 4 bases and J 0 bases, with 12 bases left between them. There are 15 residues in the CDR3. CDR1 is SGHVS, CDR2 FQNEAQ, per germline.

This clonotype was found many times. The chain carries TRBV20-1 and TRBJ2-7, with D uncertain. CDR3 length equals 17 residues. V gave up 1 base and J gave up 2 bases, with 21 bases separating them. Germline V gives CDR1 DFQATT, CDR2 SNEGSKA (reference sequence). This chain's CDR3 is CSARAPQSQPPPYEQYF. The CDR3 DNA reads TGCAGTGCTAGAGCCCCCCAAAGCCAACCCCCTCCCTACGAGCAGTACTTC.

Many counts were recorded for this clonotype. For the CDR3, the DNA is TGTGCCAGCAGAAAGGGACTCCCCATCTCAGATGAGCAGTTCTTC. This gives the protein CASRKGLPISDEQFF. V gene TRBV9 combines with J gene TRBJ2-1, with D possibly matching TRBD2 (6 bases). This CDR3 has 15 residues. Trimming removed 5 bases from V and 8 bases from J, with 20 bases in between. In germline, CDR1 is SGDLS, CDR2 YYNGEE.

The sample holds many counts of this clonotype. The chain couples TRBV12-3 or TRBV12-4 to TRBJ2-7, with TRBD1 identical over 7 bases. The V gene end was trimmed by 1 base and the J gene end by 0 bases; junction bases not matched to a gene: 18. The CDR3 has 20 amino acids. CDR3 region: CASSLGRWAPRPGGSYEQYF. CDR3 in DNA: TGTGCCAGCAGTTTAGGCCGGTGGGCTCCGCGTCCAGGGGGCTCCTACGAGCAGTACTTC.